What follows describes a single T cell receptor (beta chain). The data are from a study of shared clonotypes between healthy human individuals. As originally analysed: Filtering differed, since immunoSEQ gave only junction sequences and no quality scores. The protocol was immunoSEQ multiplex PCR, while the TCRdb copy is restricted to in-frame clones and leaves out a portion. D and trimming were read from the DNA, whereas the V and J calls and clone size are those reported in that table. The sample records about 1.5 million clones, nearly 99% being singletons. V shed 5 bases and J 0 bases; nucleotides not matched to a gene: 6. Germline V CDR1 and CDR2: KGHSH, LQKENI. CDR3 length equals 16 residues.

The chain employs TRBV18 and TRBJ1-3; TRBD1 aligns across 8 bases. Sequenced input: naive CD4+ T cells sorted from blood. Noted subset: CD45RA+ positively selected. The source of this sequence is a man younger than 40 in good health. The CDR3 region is CASSTNRGSSGNTIYF. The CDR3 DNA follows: TGTGCCAGCTCAACTAACAGGGGGTCCTCTGGAAACACCATATATTTT.